The entry below gives a single TCR beta chain sequence along with its context. Its antigen is unknown. Sequenced by immunoSEQ multiplex PCR; TCRdb stores in-frame clones only, minus some. The sample includes more than 2,500 clones, roughly 90% of them seen just once. The source of the sample is a study of immune evolution from preneoplasia to lung adenocarcinoma. On the study more broadly: HLA loss of heterozygosity: about 7% AIS, less than 18% MIA, roughly 30% ADC, none AAH. Study-wide points: Compared with EGFR-mutant or double wild-type lesions, KRAS-mutant nodules were more clonal. Top clone frequencies peaked in normal lung, apparently declining through invasive adenocarcinoma.

Patient tissue came from resections in Japan or China, 2014–2017. CDR3 size: 11 residues. Trimming removed 6 bases from V and 3 bases from J, with 8 bases in between. Per the germline V gene, CDR1 is DFQATT and CDR2 is SNEGSKA (reference sequence). The TCR sequence derives from a person between 65 and 80 years old with invasive lung adenocarcinoma. The sequenced material came from FFPE invasive lung adenocarcinoma tissue. V is TRBV20-1 and J is TRBJ1-2; D ambiguous. Written as DNA, the CDR3 is TGCAGTGCCCTGACGGACTATGGCTACACCTTC. Translated, it gives CSALTDYGYTF.